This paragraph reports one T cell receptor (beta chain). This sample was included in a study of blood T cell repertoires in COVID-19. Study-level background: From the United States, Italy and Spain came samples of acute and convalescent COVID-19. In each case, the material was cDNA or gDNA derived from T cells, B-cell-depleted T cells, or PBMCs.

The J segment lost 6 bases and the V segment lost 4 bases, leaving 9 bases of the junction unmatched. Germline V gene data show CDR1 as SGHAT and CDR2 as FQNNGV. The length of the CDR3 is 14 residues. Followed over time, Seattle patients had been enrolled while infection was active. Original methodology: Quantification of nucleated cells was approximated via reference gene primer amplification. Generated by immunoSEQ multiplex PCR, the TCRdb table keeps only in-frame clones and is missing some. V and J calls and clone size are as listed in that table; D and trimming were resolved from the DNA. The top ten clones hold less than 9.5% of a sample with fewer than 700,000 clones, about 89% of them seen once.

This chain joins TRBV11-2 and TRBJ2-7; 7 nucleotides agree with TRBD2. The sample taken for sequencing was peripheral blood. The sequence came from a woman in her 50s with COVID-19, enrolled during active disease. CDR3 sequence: CASSSRAGRAEQYF. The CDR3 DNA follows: TGTGCCAGCAGCTCTCGAGCGGGAAGGGCCGAGCAGTACTTC. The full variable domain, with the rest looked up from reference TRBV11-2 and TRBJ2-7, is EAGVAQSPRYKIIEKRQSVAFWCNPISGHATLYWYQQILGQGPKLLIQFQNNGVVDDSQLPKDRFSAERLKGVDSTLKIQPAKLEDSAVYLCASSSRAGRAEQYFGPGTRLTVT.